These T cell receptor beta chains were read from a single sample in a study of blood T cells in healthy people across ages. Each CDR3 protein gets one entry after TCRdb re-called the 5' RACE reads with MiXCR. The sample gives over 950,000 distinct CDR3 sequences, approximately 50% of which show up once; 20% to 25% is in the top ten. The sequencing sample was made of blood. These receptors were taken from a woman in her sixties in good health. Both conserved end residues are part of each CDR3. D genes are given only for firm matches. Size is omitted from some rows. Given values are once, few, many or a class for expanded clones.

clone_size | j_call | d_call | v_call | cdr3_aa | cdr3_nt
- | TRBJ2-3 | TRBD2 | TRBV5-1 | CASSWTSGRARDTQYF | TGCGCCAGCAGCTGGACTAGCGGGAGGGCCCGGGATACGCAGTATTTT
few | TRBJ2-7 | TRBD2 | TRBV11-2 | CASSFSYSGTSDHEQYF | TGTGCCAGCAGCTTTTCCTATTCCGGGACTAGCGACCACGAGCAGTACTTC
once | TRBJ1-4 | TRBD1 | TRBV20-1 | CSASDRVDAKLFF | TGCAGTGCGTCGGACAGGGTGGATGCAAAACTGTTTTTT
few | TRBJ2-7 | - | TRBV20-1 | CSAREANSYEQYF | TGCAGTGCTAGAGAGGCTAACTCCTACGAGCAGTACTTC
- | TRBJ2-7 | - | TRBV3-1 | CASSQDMGFSYEQYF | TGTGCCAGCAGCCAAGATATGGGGTTCTCCTACGAGCAGTACTTC
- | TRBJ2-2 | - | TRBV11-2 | CASSYNSGTGELFF | TGTGCCAGCAGCTATAATAGCGGCACCGGGGAGCTGTTTTTT
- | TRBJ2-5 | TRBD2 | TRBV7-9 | CASTVAGPLETQYF | TGTGCCAGCACGGTAGCGGGTCCCCTTGAGACCCAGTACTTC
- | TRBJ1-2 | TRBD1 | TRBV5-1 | CASSLARQGESYGYTF | TGCGCCAGCAGCTTGGCAAGACAGGGGGAGTCCTATGGCTACACCTTC
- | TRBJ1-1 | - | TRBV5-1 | CASSWVDGEAFF | TGCGCCAGCAGCTGGGTTGATGGTGAAGCTTTCTTT
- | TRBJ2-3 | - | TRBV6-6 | CATESRDTQYF | TGTGCCACCGAATCGCGCGATACGCAGTATTTT